This T cell receptor beta chain was recorded in a study of graft-versus-host responses after intestinal transplantation. Study-wide context: Transplant recipients had multivisceral, liver-intestinal, or isolated intestinal grafts. Tacrolimus and steroids were given for two to three years to all recipients after anti-thymocyte globulin induction.

Germline loops: CDR1 SGHDT, CDR2 YYEEEE. With 1 base removed from V and 1 base from J, the gap between germline ends came to 6 bases. CDR3 length: 13 amino acids. Method: immunoSEQ multiplex PCR; TCRdb's copy keeps in-frame clones and lacks some. The table has around 99,000 clones, around 93% seen once. Study-wide results and caveats: Early post-transplant HvG declines tracked with peak circulating GvH clone levels. In recipient marrow, GvH clones were found, and some appeared first in ileum or blood.

Concerning this clone itself: The antigen is unknown.

This specimen consisted of unstimulated CD8+ T cells sorted from spleen or lymph node cells, obtained before intestinal transplant. This receptor was taken from a human donor who received an intestinal transplant. The chain joins TRBV5-6 to TRBJ2-7, with D unresolved. CDR3 loop: CASSLTVSYEQYF. The CDR3 DNA reads as TGTGCCAGCAGCTTGACAGTATCCTACGAGCAGTACTTC.